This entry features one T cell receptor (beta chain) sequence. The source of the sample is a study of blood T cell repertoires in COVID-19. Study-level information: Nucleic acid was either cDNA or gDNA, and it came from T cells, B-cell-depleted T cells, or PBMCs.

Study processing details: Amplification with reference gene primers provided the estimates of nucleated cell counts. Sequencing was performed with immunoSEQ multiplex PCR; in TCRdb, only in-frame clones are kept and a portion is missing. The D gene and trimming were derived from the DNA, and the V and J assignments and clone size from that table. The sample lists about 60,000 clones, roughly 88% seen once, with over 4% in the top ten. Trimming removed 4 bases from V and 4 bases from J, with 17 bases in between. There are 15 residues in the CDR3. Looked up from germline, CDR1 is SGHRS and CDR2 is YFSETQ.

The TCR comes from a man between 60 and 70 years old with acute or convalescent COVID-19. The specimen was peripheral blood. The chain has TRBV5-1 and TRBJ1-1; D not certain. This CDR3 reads CASSRSSGSVTEAFF. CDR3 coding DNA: TGCGCCAGCAGCCGCTCGTCGGGGTCGGTCACTGAAGCTTTCTTT.